The present entry profiles one TCR beta chain with its context. Antigen: not known. This CDR3 contains 13 residues. Trimming removed 4 bases from V and 4 bases from J, with 10 bases in between. CDR1 is MDHEN and CDR2 is SYDVKM in the germline V gene. The table came from immunoSEQ multiplex PCR; TCRdb's copy has only in-frame clones and leaves some out. The table lists 100,000 to 120,000 clones, roughly 90% of them singletons. This entry belongs to a study of OX40 agonist ivuxolimab in advanced cancers. The overall study: Patients received ivuxolimab, an intravenous treatment, every 2 weeks at 0.01 to 10 mg/kg. Partial responses occurred in Three dose-escalation patients, one with hepatocellular carcinoma and two with cutaneous melanoma. Findings and limits, study-wide: At doses 0.1 to 3.0 mg/kg, CD4+ and CD8+ clones expanded.

Baseline was the first blood sampling point, followed by cycle 4 day 1 and cycle 7 day 1. The sequences come from CD4+ or CD8+ T cells sorted from blood, collected in a trial of the OX40 agonist ivuxolimab. This TCR was sampled from an adult with an advanced solid tumor such as melanoma, head and neck, liver or kidney cancer. The chain carries TRBV28 and TRBJ1-2, with D uncertain. The CDR3 nucleotides are TGTGCCAGCAGTTCATTTGACCTCTATGGCTACACCTTC. Its protein product is CASSSFDLYGYTF.